This entry features one T cell receptor (beta chain) sequence. Its antigen remains unknown. The data belong to a study of cytomegalovirus exposure and HLA in healthy donors. Study outcomes and limitations: The authors listed approximately 160 TCR beta chains as cytomegalovirus-associated.

The table came from immunoSEQ multiplex PCR; TCRdb's copy has only in-frame clones and leaves some out. The sample carries about 150,000 clones, about 94% recorded once. From germline, CDR1 is SGHRS and CDR2 YFSETQ. The junction had 3 bases not matched to a gene; V was cut back by 4 bases and J by 2 bases. The CDR3 is made up of 16 amino acids. The chain employs TRBV5-1 and TRBJ2-6; 10 positions match TRBD2. The source of this sequence is a man younger than 35 in good health and CMV-seropositive. The material sequenced was PBMCs. CDR3 in amino acids: CASSMLAGAGANVLTF. As DNA, the CDR3 is TGCGCCAGCAGCATGCTAGCGGGAGCTGGGGCCAACGTCCTGACTTTC.